This T cell receptor (beta chain) comes out of a study of shared clonotypes between healthy human individuals. Measured with immunoSEQ multiplex PCR; TCRdb has only the in-frame clones, and not every one. The sample records fewer than 1.8 million clones, around 98.5% being singletons. Unmatched junction bases numbered 9, after V lost 1 base and J lost 4 bases. This CDR3 is 18 amino acids long. Germline values: CDR1 SGHAT, CDR2 FQNNGV. This sequence was found in a man under 40 in good health. The V gene is TRBV11-2, the J gene TRBJ2-6; TRBD1 matches at 8 bases. Sequenced: naive CD4+ T cells sorted from blood. Subset in this sample: CD45RA+ positively selected. As DNA, the CDR3 is TGTGCCAGCAGCTTAGGTCGCGCACAGGGGGACGGGGCCAACGTCCTGACTTTC. Its translation is CASSLGRAQGDGANVLTF.